The entry below gives a single T cell receptor beta chain sequence along with its context. Its antigen is currently not known. Base qualities are not at hand, and no much larger clone is one base apart. The data were obtained in a study of CD8+ T cells in alopecia areata (dated by TCRdb to the late 2010s). Background on the whole study: The study used high-throughput TCRbeta sequencing to examine T cell clonal expansion in alopecia areata, in both the C3H/HeJ mouse model and human patients. On the human side, TCRbeta sequencing was run on scalp tissue and on sorted CD4+ and CD8+ peripheral blood T cells from healthy controls and from alopecia areata patients with either patchy or totalis/universalis disease. Clonality in the scalp was compared among normal scalp (n=4), patchy alopecia areata scalp (n=8), and alopecia totalis/universalis scalp (n=8). RNA was obtained with the PAXgene miRNA kit for fixed scalp, the miRNeasy kit for PBMCs, and the RNeasy kit for mouse skin. Amplification of TCRbeta CDR3 regions was done by immunoSEQ multiplex PCR using 35 Vbeta forward primers and 13 Jbeta reverse primers. The investigation overall reported the following: TCR sequences shared between patients were less clear than in mice, possibly partly because of HLA diversity in the patient population. Lesional scalp, especially in alopecia totalis/universalis, showed higher clonality and more expanded CD8+ clones than normal scalp, suggesting antigenic drive. Scalp TCR repertoire analysis is complicated because resident alphabeta T cells in normal human skin are also sequenced, whereas mouse skin is dominated by gammadelta T cells.

The method behind the library was the immunoSEQ multiplex PCR assay. RNA was extracted from all samples and reverse transcribed into cDNA as template for TCR sequencing. SuperScript III was used for first-strand cDNA synthesis, primed with a 2:1 mix of oligo-dT and random hexamers. A synthetic immune receptor repertoire was used to gauge amplification bias, and whatever bias remained was removed computationally. As for the original processing: Raw reads were preprocessed for error removal, and CDR3 was defined according to IMGT conventions as running from the conserved cysteine to phenylalanine. Clonality was calculated as 1 minus Shannon entropy normalized by log2 of the number of productive unique TCRs. Whether each scalp clone was CD4 or CD8 was inferred by checking scalp TCRbeta sequences against the CD4 and CD8 repertoires from sorted blood. Entries here come from immuneACCESS through TCRdb and include only in-frame sequences with V and J called. Some clones fail to appear in such tables; in the studies checked, an unresolved V gene covers under half of the shortfall, and the cause of the remainder is unknown. V, J and clone size derive from that table, while D and trimming were established from the DNA sequence. Recorded for this sample are 37,000 or so clones; roughly half of them occurred a single time. About 1.7% of the sample belongs to the ten largest clones.

In 4 or 5 patients from the biomarker study, an additional sort separated CD25+CD127- cells out of the CD4+ cells. Lesional scalp punch biopsies and peripheral blood were obtained from alopecia areata patients. After PBMCs were isolated by density centrifugation and stained for CD3, CD4 and CD8, a FACSAria was used to sort CD4+ and CD8+ T cells. Untreated alopecia areata patients were recruited as part of a multicenter biomarker study. The germline V end is reduced by 5 bases and the J end by 6 bases; junction bases left unmatched: 9. Via the germline V gene, CDR1 is SGHTA and CDR2 FQGNSA. The CDR3 runs 14 amino acids, cysteine and phenylalanine included. The entry retains the CDR3 DNA only, 42 bases that are in frame from base 1.

The sequence was collected from a human donor with alopecia areata. The rearrangement combines TRBV7-2 with TRBJ2-7, with 8 central nucleotides matching TRBD1. The sample consisted of CD4+ Tregs sorted from blood. CDR3 sequence: CASSPQGAGSEQYF. The nucleotide sequence reads as follows: TGTGCCAGCAGCCCTCAGGGGGCCGGATCCGAGCAGTACTTC. Full variable domain (CDR3 extended with the reference TRBV7-2 and TRBJ2-7 proteins): GAGVSQSPSNKVTEKGKDVELRCDPISGHTALYWYRQSLGQGLEFLIYFQGNSAPDKSGLPSDRFSAERTGGSVSTLTIQRTQQEDSAVYLCASSPQGAGSEQYFGPGTRLTVT.